This T cell receptor beta chain was captured by sequencing in a study of T cell changes during pregnancy in multiple sclerosis. Sequenced by immunoSEQ multiplex PCR; TCRdb stores in-frame clones only, minus some. Of 35,000 or so clones detected, 90% to 95% appear once; the ten largest clones hold 0.4% to 0.5%. The CDR3 contains 13 residues. Deletions cut 1 base from V and 4 bases from J, with 5 bases between. The germline CDR1 and CDR2 sequences are LNHNV and YYDKDF (reference sequence). This clonotype was obtained from a female donor with multiple sclerosis, enrolled in a pregnancy study. This chain joins TRBV15 and TRBJ2-1; D is unclear. Sample: CD4+ T cells from peripheral blood mononuclear cells, taken after pregnancy. CDR3 protein: CATSRAVYNEQFF. Written as DNA, the CDR3 is TGTGCCACCAGCAGAGCAGTGTACAATGAGCAGTTCTTC.